The clone carrying this TCR beta chain occurred many times. The CDR3 has 15 amino acids. Trimming shortened V by 3 bases and J by 4 bases, and 15 bases separated the two germline ends. The data belong to a study of blood T cells in healthy people across ages. Through a sample-barcoded 5' primer and a J-beta primer mix, a second PCR was run for roughly 7 to 12 cycles. Each CDR3 protein is one row after TCRdb ran MiXCR on the 5' RACE reads. Of 600,000 or so distinct CDR3 sequences in the sample, 21% were seen once. The origin of this receptor is a man between 65 and 85 years old in good health. The chain employs TRBV12-3 or TRBV12-4 and TRBJ1-2, with D possibly matching TRBD1 (5 bases). Sequenced: blood. The CDR3 DNA reads as TGTGCCAGCAGTTTTCTCTGGGCAGGGTCCTATGGCTACACCTTC. Translating gives CASSFLWAGSYGYTF.